These T cell receptor beta chains were read from a single sample in a study of cytomegalovirus exposure and HLA in healthy donors. Assay used: immunoSEQ multiplex PCR; TCRdb lists only in-frame clones, some missing. The repertoire has roughly 65,000 clones, 65% to 70% of them found once; the top ten carry around a sixth. The material sequenced was PBMCs. The source is a man aged 40-55 years in good health and CMV-seropositive. Each CDR3 is given with its conserved first and last residue. Each record gives: J gene, V gene, CDR3 protein.

TRBJ2-7	TRBV12-5	CASGLTGSYEQYF
TRBJ1-3	TRBV18	CASSSTQGSGNTIYF
TRBJ1-5	TRBV7-2	CASSFHSNQPQHF
TRBJ2-2	TRBV7-2	CASSVRTTGELFF
TRBJ2-1	TRBV5-1	CASSPLAGGGNEQFF
TRBJ1-1	TRBV9	CASSQAWDRVNTEAFF
TRBJ1-1	TRBV19	CASSNRGGETEAFF
TRBJ1-4	TRBV5-6	CASRKDRSNEKLFF
TRBJ2-7	TRBV27	CASRGTGVDEQYF
TRBJ2-6	TRBV28	CASSLSSRAGANVLTF
TRBJ2-7	TRBV10-3	CAISDGYEQYF
TRBJ2-2	TRBV11-3	CASSPQPTGSTGELFF
TRBJ1-5	TRBV7-8	CASSLAAGVNQPQHF
TRBJ2-7	TRBV4-1	CASSQGSVTRGYEQYF
TRBJ2-1	TRBV4-2	CASSQALAGGPGEQFF
TRBJ2-7	TRBV5-6	CASTELGTGGDYEQYF
TRBJ1-5	TRBV6-6	CASSSEGAGQPQHF